This T cell receptor beta chain comes out of a study of neoadjuvant anti-PD-1 for oral cavity cancer. On the study more broadly: Patients mostly received three to four biweekly nivolumab doses at 3 mg/kg before surgery. Patients without progression got a fourth dose around day 43.

TCRdb's copy holds only in-frame clones and misses some; the assay was immunoSEQ multiplex PCR. The data show nearly 15,000 clones, under 40% seen once. This clone was found many times. The antigen is undetermined. V lost 0 bases, J lost 6 bases, and 4 bases stayed unmatched. The CDR3 contains 14 residues. Germline lookup yields CDR1 SGHRS and CDR2 YFSETQ. Time point specified: after neoadjuvant nivolumab, at surgical resection. Patients had HPV-negative, locally advanced oral cavity squamous cell carcinoma. Study observations and caveats: Higher pretreatment Treg/Th17 ratios tracked higher pretreatment blood clonality.

The starting material was tumor tissue, obtained after nivolumab (anti-PD-1) treatment. The rearrangement links TRBV5-1 to TRBJ2-3; TRBD2 matches at 7 bases. The sequence came from a person aged 35 to 85 with oral cavity squamous cell carcinoma. CDR3 protein: CASSLDTGGDTQYF. The CDR3, as DNA: TGCGCCAGCAGCTTGGACACCGGGGGGGATACGCAGTATTTT.